This T cell receptor beta chain is from a study of blood T cell repertoires in COVID-19. Study in general: The origin of the acute and convalescent COVID-19 samples was the United States, Italy and Spain.

Method: immunoSEQ multiplex PCR; TCRdb's copy keeps in-frame clones and lacks some. The sample carries 250,000 or so clones, 70% to 90% recorded once. This CDR3 region has 13 residues. Trimming took off 5 bases at V and 4 bases at J, with 12 bases between the two ends. Germline V gives CDR1 SGHAT, CDR2 FQDESV (reference sequence). The gene calls are TRBV11-1 and TRBJ2-7, with D hard to call. The clonotype originates from a man older than 75 with acute or convalescent COVID-19. The specimen was peripheral blood. CDR3 coding DNA: TGTGCCAGCAGCCCCCGGGTCAGTTACGAGCAGTACTTC. Encoded protein: CASSPRVSYEQYF.